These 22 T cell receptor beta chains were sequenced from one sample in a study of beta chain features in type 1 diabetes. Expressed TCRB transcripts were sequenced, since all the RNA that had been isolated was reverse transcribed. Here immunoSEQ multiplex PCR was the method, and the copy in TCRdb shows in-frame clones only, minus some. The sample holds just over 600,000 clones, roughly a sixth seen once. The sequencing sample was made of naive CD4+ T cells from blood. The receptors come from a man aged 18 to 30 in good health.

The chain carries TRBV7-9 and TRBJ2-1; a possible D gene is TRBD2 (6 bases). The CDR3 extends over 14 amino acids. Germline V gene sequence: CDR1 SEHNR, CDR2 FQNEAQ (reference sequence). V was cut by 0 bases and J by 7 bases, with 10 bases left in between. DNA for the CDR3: TGTGCCAGCAGCTTAGCCTATCGGGGGAATGAGCAGTTCTTC. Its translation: CASSLAYRGNEQFF. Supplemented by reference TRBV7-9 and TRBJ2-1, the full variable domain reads DTGVSQNPRHKITKRGQNVTFRCDPISEHNRLYWYRQTLGQGPEFLTYFQNEAQLEKSRLLSDRFSAERPKGSFSTLEIQRTEQGDSAMYLCASSLAYRGNEQFFGPGTRLTVL.

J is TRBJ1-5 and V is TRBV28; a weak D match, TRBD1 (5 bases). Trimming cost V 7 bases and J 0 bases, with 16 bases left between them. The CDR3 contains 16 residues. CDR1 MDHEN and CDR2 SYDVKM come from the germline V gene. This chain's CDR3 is CASTIGGVLSNQPQHF. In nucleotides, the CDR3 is TGTGCCAGCACCATTGGAGGGGTCCTTAGCAATCAGCCCCAGCATTTT.

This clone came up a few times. Here the CDR3 DNA reads TGTGCCAGCAGCCAACGTCCCGGGGACACTGAAGCTTTCTTT. The encoded protein is CASSQRPGDTEAFF. The chain is built from TRBV14 and TRBJ1-1; D remains ambiguous. The CDR3 spans 14 residues. CDR1 SGHDN and CDR2 FVKESK come from the germline V gene. The ends were cut back, 2 bases at V and 3 bases at J, with 10 bases in the middle.

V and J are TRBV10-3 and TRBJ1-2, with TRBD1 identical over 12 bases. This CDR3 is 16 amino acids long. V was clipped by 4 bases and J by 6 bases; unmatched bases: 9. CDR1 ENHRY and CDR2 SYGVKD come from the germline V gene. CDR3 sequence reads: CAISAGTGGDRDGYTF. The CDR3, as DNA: TGTGCCATCAGTGCGGGGACAGGGGGCGATCGGGATGGCTACACCTTC.

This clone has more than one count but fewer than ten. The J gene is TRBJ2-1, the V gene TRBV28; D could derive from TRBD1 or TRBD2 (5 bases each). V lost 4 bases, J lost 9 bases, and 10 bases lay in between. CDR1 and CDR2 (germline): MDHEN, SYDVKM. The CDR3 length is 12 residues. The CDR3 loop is CASSSPGREQFF. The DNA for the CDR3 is TGTGCCAGCAGTTCTCCGGGACGTGAGCAGTTCTTC.

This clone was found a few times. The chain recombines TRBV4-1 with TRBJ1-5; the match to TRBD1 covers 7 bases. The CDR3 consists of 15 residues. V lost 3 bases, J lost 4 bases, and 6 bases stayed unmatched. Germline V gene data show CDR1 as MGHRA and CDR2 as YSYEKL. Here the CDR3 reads CASSHPGQKNQPQHF. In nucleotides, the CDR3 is TGCGCCAGCAGCCACCCGGGACAGAAGAATCAGCCCCAGCATTTT.

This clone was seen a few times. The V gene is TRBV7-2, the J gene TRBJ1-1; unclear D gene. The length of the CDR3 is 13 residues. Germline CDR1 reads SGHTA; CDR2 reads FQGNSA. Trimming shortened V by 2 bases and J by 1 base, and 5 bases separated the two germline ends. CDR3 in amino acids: CASSLRENTEAFF. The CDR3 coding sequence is TGTGCCAGCAGCTTAAGGGAGAACACTGAAGCTTTCTTT.

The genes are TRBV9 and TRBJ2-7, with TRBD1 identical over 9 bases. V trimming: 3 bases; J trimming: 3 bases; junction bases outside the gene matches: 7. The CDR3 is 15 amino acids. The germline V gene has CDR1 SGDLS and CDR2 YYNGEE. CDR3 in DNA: TGTGCCAGCAGCGCGGCGGGGGACAGGGTCTACGAGCAGTACTTC. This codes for CASSAAGDRVYEQYF.

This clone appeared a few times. The CDR3: CASSFSGGHYEQYF. CDR3 bases: TGTGCCAGCAGCTTTAGCGGGGGGCACTACGAGCAGTACTTC. The chain joins TRBV11-2 to TRBJ2-7, with 10 bases lining up with TRBD2. This CDR3 comprises 14 residues. The J segment lost 3 bases and the V segment lost 3 bases, leaving 2 bases of the junction unmatched. Germline V CDR1 and CDR2: SGHAT, FQNNGV. Full variable domain (remainder filled in from reference TRBV11-2 and TRBJ2-7): EAGVAQSPRYKIIEKRQSVAFWCNPISGHATLYWYQQILGQGPKLLIQFQNNGVVDDSQLPKDRFSAERLKGVDSTLKIQPAKLEDSAVYLCASSFSGGHYEQYFGPGTRLTVT.

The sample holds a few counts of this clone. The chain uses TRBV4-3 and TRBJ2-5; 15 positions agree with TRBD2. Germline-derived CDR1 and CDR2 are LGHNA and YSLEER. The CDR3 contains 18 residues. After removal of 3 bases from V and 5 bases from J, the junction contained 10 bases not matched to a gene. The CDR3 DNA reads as TGCGCCAGCAGCCAGGGACTAGCGGGAGGTCGCGGTTTGGAGACCCAGTACTTC. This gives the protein CASSQGLAGGRGLETQYF.

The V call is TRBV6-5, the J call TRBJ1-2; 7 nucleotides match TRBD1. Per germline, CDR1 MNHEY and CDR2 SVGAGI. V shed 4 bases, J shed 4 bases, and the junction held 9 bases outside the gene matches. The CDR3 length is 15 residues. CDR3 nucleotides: TGTGCCAGCAGTTTACTCCACAGGGGTGGCTATGGCTACACCTTC. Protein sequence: CASSLLHRGGYGYTF.

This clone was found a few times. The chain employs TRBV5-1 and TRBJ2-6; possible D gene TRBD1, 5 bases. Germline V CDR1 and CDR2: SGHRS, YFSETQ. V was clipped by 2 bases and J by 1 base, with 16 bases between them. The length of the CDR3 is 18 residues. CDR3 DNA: TGCGCCAGCAGCTTATCCCGTCAGGGCCGATCTGGGGCCAACGTCCTGACTTTC. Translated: CASSLSRQGRSGANVLTF.

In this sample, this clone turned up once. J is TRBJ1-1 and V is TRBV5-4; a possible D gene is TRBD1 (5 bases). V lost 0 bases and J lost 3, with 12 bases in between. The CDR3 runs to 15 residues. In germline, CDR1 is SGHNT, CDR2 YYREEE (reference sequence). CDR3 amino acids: CASSLGQGADTEAFF. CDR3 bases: TGTGCCAGCAGCTTGGGGCAGGGTGCTGACACTGAAGCTTTCTTT.

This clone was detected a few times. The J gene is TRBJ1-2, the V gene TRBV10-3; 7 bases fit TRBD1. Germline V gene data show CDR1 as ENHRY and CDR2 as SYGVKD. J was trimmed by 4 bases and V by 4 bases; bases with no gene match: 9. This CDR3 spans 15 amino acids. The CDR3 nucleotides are TGTGCCATCAGTGCGTTAACAGGGGTGGGCTATGGCTACACCTTC. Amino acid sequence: CAISALTGVGYGYTF.

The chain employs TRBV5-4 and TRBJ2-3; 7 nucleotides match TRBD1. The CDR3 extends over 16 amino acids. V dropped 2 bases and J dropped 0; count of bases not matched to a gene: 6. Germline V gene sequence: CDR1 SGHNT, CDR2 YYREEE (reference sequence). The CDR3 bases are TGTGCCAGCAGCTTTTTACAGGGGCAGAGCACAGATACGCAGTATTTT. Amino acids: CASSFLQGQSTDTQYF.

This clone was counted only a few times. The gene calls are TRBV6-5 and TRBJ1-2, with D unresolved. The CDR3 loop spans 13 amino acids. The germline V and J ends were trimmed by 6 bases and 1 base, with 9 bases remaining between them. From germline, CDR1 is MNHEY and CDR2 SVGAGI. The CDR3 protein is CASSRAVNYGYTF. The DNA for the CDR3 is TGTGCCAGCAGCCGGGCCGTTAACTATGGCTACACCTTC.

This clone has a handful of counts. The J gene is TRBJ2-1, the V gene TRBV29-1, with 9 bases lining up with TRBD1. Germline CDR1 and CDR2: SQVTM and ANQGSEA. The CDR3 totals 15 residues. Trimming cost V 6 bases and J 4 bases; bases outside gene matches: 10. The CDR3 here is CSVFVPGQGYNEQFF. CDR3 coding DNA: TGCAGCGTCTTTGTCCCGGGACAGGGATACAATGAGCAGTTCTTC.

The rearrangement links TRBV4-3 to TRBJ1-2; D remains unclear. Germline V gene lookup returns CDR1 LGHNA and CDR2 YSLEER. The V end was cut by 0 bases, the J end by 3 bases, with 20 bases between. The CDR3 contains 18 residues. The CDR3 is CASSQEDFPTMRYYGYTF. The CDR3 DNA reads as TGCGCCAGCAGCCAAGAGGACTTCCCAACGATGAGATACTATGGCTACACCTTC.

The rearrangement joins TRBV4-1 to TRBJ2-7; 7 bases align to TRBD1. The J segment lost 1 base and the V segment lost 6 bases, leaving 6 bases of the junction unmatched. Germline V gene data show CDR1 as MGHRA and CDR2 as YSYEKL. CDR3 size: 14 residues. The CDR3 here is CASRGTDPSYEQYF. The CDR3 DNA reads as TGCGCCAGCAGGGGGACAGATCCTTCCTACGAGCAGTACTTC.

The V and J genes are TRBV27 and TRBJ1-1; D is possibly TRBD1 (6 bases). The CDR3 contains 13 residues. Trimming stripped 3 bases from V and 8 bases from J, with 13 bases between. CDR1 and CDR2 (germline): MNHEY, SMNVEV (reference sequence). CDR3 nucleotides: TGTGCCAGCAGTTTTCACAGGGCCTACGAAGCTTTCTTT. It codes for CASSFHRAYEAFF.

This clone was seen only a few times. CDR3 nucleotide sequence: TGTGCCAGCAGCTCTACCTATATGGGATGGCAAGAGACCCAGTACTTC. This sequence encodes CASSSTYMGWQETQYF. The chain combines TRBV7-6 with TRBJ2-5; D remains ambiguous. Per germline, CDR1 SGHVS and CDR2 FNYEAQ. The CDR3 consists of 16 residues. V lost 4 bases and J 2 bases, leaving 17 bases between the germline ends.

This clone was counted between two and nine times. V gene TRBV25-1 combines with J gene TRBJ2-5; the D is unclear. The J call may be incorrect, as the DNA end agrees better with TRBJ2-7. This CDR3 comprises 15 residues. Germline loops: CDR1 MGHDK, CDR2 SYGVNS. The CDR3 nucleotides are TGTGCCAGCAGTGCGAGAAGGGCCCTCTCCTACGAGCAGTACTTC. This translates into CASSARRALSYEQYF.